The subject of this entry is one T cell receptor beta chain. TCRdb's copy holds only in-frame clones and misses some; the assay was immunoSEQ multiplex PCR. This sample yields approximately 20,000 clones, of which about 85% are seen a single time; under 9% belongs to the top ten. Time point meaning: week 3, after first cycle of checkpoint inhibitor. This sample was included in a study of blood T cell dynamics during melanoma immunotherapy. Trimming cost V 5 bases and J 2 bases, with 14 bases left between them. This CDR3 is built from 15 residues. Germline V lookup: CDR1 SGHRS, CDR2 YFSETQ. The genes are TRBV5-1 and TRBJ2-1; possible D gene TRBD2, 5 bases. The sequencing here drew on blood, taken from a patient treated with checkpoint blockade. The clonotype was recovered from a human donor with melanoma. The CDR3 sequence: CASSFGLDPYNEQFF. CDR3 nucleotides: TGCGCCAGCAGTTTTGGACTGGATCCCTACAATGAGCAGTTCTTC. The full variable domain, with the rest looked up from reference TRBV5-1 and TRBJ2-1, is KAGVTQTPRYLIKTRGQQVTLSCSPISGHRSVSWYQQTPGQGLQFLFEYFSETQRNKGNFPGRFSGRQFSNSRSEMNVSTLELGDSALYLCASSFGLDPYNEQFFGPGTRLTVL.